A selection of T cell receptor beta chains follows, all from one sample in a study of T cells after yellow fever vaccination. TCRdb ran MiXCR on the 5' RACE reads and lists one entry per CDR3 protein. The sample includes under 300,000 distinct CDR3 sequences, 6.5% to 8.5% seen only once; the top ten take 0.85%. The sample here was CD4+ T cells sorted from PBMCs, taken 15 days after the yellow fever booster vaccination. The receptors originated from a man aged 30 to 45 who received the YFV17D yellow fever vaccine. Both conserved end residues are part of each CDR3. D genes are given only for firm matches. Clone size is stated in some rows and not others, as once, few, many or a class when expanded.

J,D,V,size,DNA,CDR3
TRBJ2-1,TRBD2,TRBV11-2,many,TGTGCCAGCAGCCCACTAGCGAATGAGCAGTTCTTC,CASSPLANEQFF
TRBJ1-2,.,TRBV10-2,few,TGCGCCAGCAGTGCGACATCCTCGGGCGGCTACACCTTC,CASSATSSGGYTF
TRBJ2-1,.,TRBV7-2,.,TGTGCCAGCAGCTTATACGGGACTTTCGGCCGGTTCTTC,CASSLYGTFGRFF
TRBJ2-3,TRBD2,TRBV6-6,many,TGTGCCAGCAGGCCTACTAGCGGGAGCACAGATACGCAGTATTTT,CASRPTSGSTDTQYF
TRBJ2-7,TRBD1,TRBV5-6,.,TGTGCCAGCAGCTTACTAGGCCAGGGGGCTAACGAGCAGTACTTC,CASSLLGQGANEQYF
TRBJ1-1,.,TRBV12-3/TRBV12-4,few,TGTGCCAGCAGTTTGGGGGAAGGCACTGAAGCTTTCTTT,CASSLGEGTEAFF
TRBJ1-2,.,TRBV5-6,many,TGTGCCAGCAGCTTGGCGGAGTATGGCTACACCTTC,CASSLAEYGYTF
TRBJ2-7,.,TRBV5-1,few,TGCGCCAGCTCCTTGGGGGGGCAGGCCGTGGACTACGAGCAGTACTTC,CASSLGGQAVDYEQYF
TRBJ2-5,TRBD2,TRBV20-1,.,TGCAGTGCTGAAGACGGGACTAGCGGGAGTCAAGAGACCCAGTACTTC,CSAEDGTSGSQETQYF
TRBJ2-3,TRBD2,TRBV5-6,few,TGTGCCAGCAGCTTTCTGACTAGCGGGAGGGATACGCAGTATTTT,CASSFLTSGRDTQYF
TRBJ2-3,TRBD2,TRBV7-3,.,TGTGCCAGCAGCTTAACGTTCACTAGCGGGAACACAGATACGCAGTATTTT,CASSLTFTSGNTDTQYF
TRBJ2-5,TRBD1,TRBV4-2,.,TGTGCCAGCAGCCAGAGGATGGACAGGGGGACCCAGTACTTC,CASSQRMDRGTQYF
TRBJ2-5,TRBD1,TRBV29-1,few,TGCAGCGTTGCAGACAGGGGGAGGGGTCAAGAGACCCAGTACTTC,CSVADRGRGQETQYF
TRBJ2-3,TRBD2,TRBV20-1,.,TGCAGTGCTAGATCTAGCGGGAGTAGCACAGATACGCAGTATTTT,CSARSSGSSTDTQYF
TRBJ1-4,TRBD1,TRBV12-3/TRBV12-4,many,TGTGCCAGCAGTTTAGGACAGGGGTCTGCAACTAATGAAAAACTGTTTTTT,CASSLGQGSATNEKLFF
TRBJ2-2,.,TRBV12-3/TRBV12-4,many,TGTGCCAGCAGTTTGGTCTACACCAGGAACACCGGGGAGCTGTTTTTT,CASSLVYTRNTGELFF
TRBJ2-5,.,TRBV5-5,many,TGTGCCAGCAGCATAGGACTAACCGGGACCCAGTACTTC,CASSIGLTGTQYF
TRBJ2-1,.,TRBV24-1,few,TGTGCCACCAGTGAGGTAGATAGCTTCGATGAGCAGTTCTTC,CATSEVDSFDEQFF
TRBJ1-5,.,TRBV6-2/TRBV6-3,.,TGTGCCAGCAGTTACGGTCTTCAGCCCCAGCATTTT,CASSYGLQPQHF
TRBJ2-1,.,TRBV20-1,few,TGCAGTGCTACAATCCCTGGCACCTCCTACAATGAGCAGTTCTTC,CSATIPGTSYNEQFF
TRBJ2-7,.,TRBV7-8,.,TGTGCCAGCACAAAGGCACAGGGAAGCGGCGAGCAGTACTTC,CASTKAQGSGEQYF
TRBJ1-4,.,TRBV20-1,.,TGCAGTGCTAGAGTTTGGGACCCCGTGAATAAACTGTTTTTT,CSARVWDPVNKLFF
TRBJ2-1,.,TRBV12-3/TRBV12-4,many,TGTGCCACCTCGGGGGTCAACAATGAGCAGTTCTTC,CATSGVNNEQFF
TRBJ2-1,TRBD2,TRBV5-4,.,TGTGCCAGCAGCTACCCGGGGGGGGCCGACGAGCAGTTCTTC,CASSYPGGADEQFF
TRBJ1-2,.,TRBV18,.,TGTGCCAGCTCAACGGGTGAGGTTGGCTACACCTTC,CASSTGEVGYTF
TRBJ2-3,TRBD1,TRBV6-1,few,TGTGCCAGCACCACAGGGGGTTTGGCAGATACGCAGTATTTT,CASTTGGLADTQYF
TRBJ2-5,.,TRBV20-1,many,TGCAGTGCTAGAGATTTTCAGGGTCAGGGAGAGACCCAGTACTTC,CSARDFQGQGETQYF
TRBJ2-1,TRBD2,TRBV5-1,many,TGCGCCAGCAGCCAAGGGCCGGGACTAGCGGGAGGGCTCGGTGAGCAGTTCTTC,CASSQGPGLAGGLGEQFF
TRBJ2-3,TRBD1,TRBV5-1,.,TGCGCCAGCAGCTTGAGGCAGGGGGCGTGGGATACGCAGTATTTT,CASSLRQGAWDTQYF
TRBJ2-2,.,TRBV27,few,TGTGCCAGCAGTTTATCGCGCGATTACAGGAACACCGGGGAGCTGTTTTTT,CASSLSRDYRNTGELFF
TRBJ2-6,.,TRBV24-1,.,TGTGCCACCAGTGACAGCTCTGGGGCCAACGTCCTGACTTTC,CATSDSSGANVLTF
TRBJ2-1,TRBD2,TRBV7-9,many,TGTGCCAGCAGCTTAAGAGCGGGAGGCCACAATGAGCAGTTCTTC,CASSLRAGGHNEQFF
TRBJ1-2,.,TRBV6-1,many,TGTGCCAGCAGTGAAATAGCGGGGAACTCTAACTATGGCTACACCTTC,CASSEIAGNSNYGYTF
TRBJ2-7,.,TRBV6-2/TRBV6-3,.,TGTGCCAGCACCCACACTTACGAGCAGTACTTC,CASTHTYEQYF
TRBJ1-1,.,TRBV7-2,.,TGTGCCAGCAGGTCAAGTATGAGCACTGAAGCTTTCTTT,CASRSSMSTEAFF
TRBJ2-1,.,TRBV20-1,few,TGCAGTGCTAGCCTGAGACAGCCGGGGTCCTACAATGAGCAGTTCTTC,CSASLRQPGSYNEQFF
TRBJ2-7,.,TRBV15,many,TGTGCCACCAGCAGAGATACGACTGGCCTGGGAGAGCAGTACTTC,CATSRDTTGLGEQYF
TRBJ2-7,.,TRBV29-1,.,TGCAGCGTTGAAGACGTCGCGCTTCGCGAGCAGTACTTC,CSVEDVALREQYF
TRBJ2-5,.,TRBV7-9,.,TGTGCCAGCAGCCAAGAGCGGGCCCAGTACTTC,CASSQERAQYF
TRBJ2-7,.,TRBV30,few,TGTGCCTGGACAATTGGGCAGGGCTCCTACGAGCAGTACTTC,CAWTIGQGSYEQYF
TRBJ2-7,.,TRBV5-1,many,TGCGCCAGCAGCTTGGGACAGCCATCTAGCTACGAGCAGTACTTC,CASSLGQPSSYEQYF
TRBJ2-3,TRBD2,TRBV7-6,.,TGTGCCAGCAGCTTACAAGCGGGAGTGTCAGATACGCAGTATTTT,CASSLQAGVSDTQYF
TRBJ2-7,.,TRBV29-1,.,TGCAGCGTTGAAGGGATGGGGGGCGACTCCTACGAGCAGTACTTC,CSVEGMGGDSYEQYF
TRBJ1-2,.,TRBV12-3/TRBV12-4,.,TGTGCCAGCAGCAACCAGGGAACTCTCCAGGGCTACACCTTC,CASSNQGTLQGYTF
TRBJ2-5,.,TRBV14,many,TGTGCCAGCAGCCTTCCCTCAGGAGAGACCCAGTACTTC,CASSLPSGETQYF
TRBJ2-1,TRBD2,TRBV29-1,few,TGCAGCGTTGAACGTAGCGGGGGAAACAATGAGCAGTTCTTC,CSVERSGGNNEQFF
TRBJ2-7,TRBD2,TRBV19,few,TGTGCCAGTAGGGCTCTAAGCGGGAGCCAGGTCTACGAGCAGTACTTC,CASRALSGSQVYEQYF
TRBJ1-1,.,TRBV5-1,many,TGCGCCAGCAGCTTGAACAAGGAAGCTTTCTTT,CASSLNKEAFF
TRBJ2-5,TRBD1,TRBV20-1,many,TGCAGTGCTACCGGACAGGGACGCCGGGAGACCCAGTACTTC,CSATGQGRRETQYF
TRBJ2-2,TRBD1,TRBV7-7,many,TGTGCCAGCAGCCTACAGGGGGTCACCGGGGAGCTGTTTTTT,CASSLQGVTGELFF
TRBJ2-1,TRBD1,TRBV5-4,few,TGTGCCAGCAGCTTGACAGGGGGCCTTGAGCAGTTCTTC,CASSLTGGLEQFF